This TCR beta chain was captured by sequencing in a study of shared clonotypes between healthy human individuals. This CDR3 comprises 14 residues. The germline V and J ends were trimmed by 1 base and 5 bases, with 9 bases remaining between them. Germline CDR1 and CDR2: SEHNR and FQNEAQ (reference sequence). Terminally differentiated effector memory CD45RA+ cells were excluded from the naive CD8 cells, which were CD45RO-negative and positively selected for CCR7. For each subset, genomic DNA was distributed in equal portions over several immunoSEQ plates. Sorted-subset replicate PCRs used 150 to 200 ng DNA, approximately 30,000 T cell genomes. As processed by the authors: For the immunoSEQ data, sequences were junction-only without quality scores, so filtering differed. Clones were read by immunoSEQ multiplex PCR, and TCRdb kept only the in-frame ones, dropping some. V and J calls plus clone size are reproduced from that table; the DNA served to infer D and trimming. Of some 2 million clones in the sample, less than 95% were seen once.

This TCR came from a man between 18 and 29 years old in good health. Input material: naive CD8+ T cells sorted from blood. This rearrangement joins TRBV7-9 to TRBJ1-5; D unresolved. For the CDR3, the DNA is TGTGCCAGCAGCTTAGACAGTTGGGATCAGCCCCAGCATTTT. Encoded protein: CASSLDSWDQPQHF. Full variable domain (rest looked up from reference TRBV7-9 and TRBJ1-5): DTGVSQNPRHKITKRGQNVTFRCDPISEHNRLYWYRQTLGQGPEFLTYFQNEAQLEKSRLLSDRFSAERPKGSFSTLEIQRTEQGDSAMYLCASSLDSWDQPQHFGDGTRLSIL.